One and the same sample provided the 4 T cell receptor beta chains below, sequenced in a study of T cell changes during pregnancy in multiple sclerosis. Method: immunoSEQ multiplex PCR; TCRdb's copy keeps in-frame clones and lacks some. Of around 95,000 clones in the sample, 80% to 95% were seen once. The sample in question was peripheral blood, obtained after pregnancy. These receptors all come from a female donor with multiple sclerosis, enrolled in a pregnancy study.

This chain uses TRBV14 with TRBJ2-7, with TRBD2 matching 8 bases. The length of the CDR3 is 13 residues. V gave up 1 base and J gave up 6 bases; unmatched junction bases: 2. Germline lookup yields CDR1 SGHDN and CDR2 FVKESK. CDR3 nucleotides: TGTGCCAGCAGCCAAGGACTAGCGATCGAGCAGTACTTC. Its translation is CASSQGLAIEQYF.

The genes are TRBV5-1 and TRBJ2-5; the D is unclear. V was cut by 0 bases and J by 5 bases, with 8 bases left in between. Germline V gene lookup returns CDR1 SGHRS and CDR2 YFSETQ. The CDR3 totals 13 residues. Written as DNA, the CDR3 is TGCGCCAGCAGCTTGGTACCTCGGGAGACCCAGTACTTC. Protein product: CASSLVPRETQYF.

The chain employs TRBV6-1 and TRBJ2-7, with 7 positions matching TRBD2. The length of the CDR3 is 13 residues. V lost 11 bases to trimming and J lost 6 bases; unmatched junction nucleotides: 13. Per germline, CDR1 MNHNS and CDR2 SASEGT. The chain's CDR3 is CAASGGGGAEQYF. DNA for the CDR3: TGTGCCGCCTCGGGGGGTGGGGGAGCCGAGCAGTACTTC.

This chain uses TRBV11-2 with TRBJ1-6; 9 nucleotides agree with TRBD1. The CDR3 totals 19 residues. The J segment lost 7 bases and the V segment lost 4 bases, leaving 17 bases of the junction unmatched. Germline V gene data show CDR1 as SGHAT and CDR2 as FQNNGV. The CDR3 here is CASSSVGRGTGFTNSPLHF. As DNA, the CDR3 is TGTGCCAGCAGCTCCGTGGGGAGAGGGACAGGGTTCACCAATTCACCCCTCCACTTT.